The sequence of this TCR beta chain was determined in a study of blood T cell repertoires in COVID-19. For the study at large: Specimens from acute and convalescent COVID-19 originated in the United States, Italy and Spain. The analysed material was cDNA or gDNA that came from T cells, B-cell-depleted T cells, or PBMCs.

Original data processing: By means of reference gene primer amplification, nucleated cell counts were estimated. Sequencing used immunoSEQ multiplex PCR; TCRdb keeps in-frame clones, though not all of them. Clone size and V and J calls were adopted from that table, with D and trimming inferred from the DNA. The sample records about 270,000 clones, more than 75% being singletons. The CDR3 is 14 amino acids. Germline V gives CDR1 MNHEY, CDR2 SMNVEV (reference sequence). V gave up 0 bases and J gave up 6 bases, with 8 bases separating them. Sequenced sample: peripheral blood. This TCR derives from a woman in her forties or fifties with acute or convalescent COVID-19. The rearrangement joins TRBV27 to TRBJ1-4; no clear D gene. The CDR3 DNA follows: TGTGCCAGCAGTTTATCGTCGGGAGATGAAAAACTGTTTTTT. As protein: CASSLSSGDEKLFF.